This TCR beta chain was obtained from a study of control samples from healthy donors and cancer patients. Method: immunoSEQ multiplex PCR; TCRdb's copy keeps in-frame clones and lacks some. In the table there are 150,000 to 200,000 clones, around 90% of which are singletons. CDR1 LNHDA and CDR2 SQIVND come from the germline V gene (reference sequence). The germline V and J ends were trimmed by 0 bases and 2 bases, with 11 bases remaining between them. This CDR3 is built from 16 residues. The sample taken for sequencing was blood. This chain connects TRBV19 to TRBJ2-1; D remains unclear. The clonotype comes from a man between 25 and 39 years old in good health. Here the CDR3 reads CASSIDHAATYNEQFF. CDR3 nucleotide sequence: TGTGCCAGTAGTATAGATCATGCGGCGACCTACAATGAGCAGTTCTTC.